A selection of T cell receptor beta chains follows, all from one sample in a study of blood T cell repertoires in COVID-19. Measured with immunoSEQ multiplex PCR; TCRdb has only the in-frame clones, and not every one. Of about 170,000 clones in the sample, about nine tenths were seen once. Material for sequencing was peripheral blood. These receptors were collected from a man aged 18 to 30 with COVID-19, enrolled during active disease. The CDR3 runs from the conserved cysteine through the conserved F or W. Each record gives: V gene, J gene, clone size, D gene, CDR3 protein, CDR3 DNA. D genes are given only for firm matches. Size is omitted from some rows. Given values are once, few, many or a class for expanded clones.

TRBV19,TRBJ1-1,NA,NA,CATKEDPGMNTEAFF,TGTGCCACAAAAGAAGACCCCGGGATGAACACTGAAGCTTTCTTT
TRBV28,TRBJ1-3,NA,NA,CASSWQRGGGNTIYF,TGTGCCAGCAGTTGGCAGCGGGGGGGCGGGAACACCATATATTTT
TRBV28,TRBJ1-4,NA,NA,CASSLLQPTNEKLFF,TGTGCCAGCAGCTTGTTACAGCCAACTAATGAAAAACTGTTTTTT
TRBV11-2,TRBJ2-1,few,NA,CASSLFGGLDEQFF,TGTGCCAGCAGCTTATTTGGAGGTCTCGATGAGCAGTTCTTC
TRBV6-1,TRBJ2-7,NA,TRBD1,CASSEWGQGFEQYF,TGTGCCAGCAGTGAATGGGGACAGGGTTTCGAGCAGTACTTC
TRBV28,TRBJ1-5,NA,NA,CASSLQGWQPQHF,TGTGCCAGCAGTTTACAGGGATGGCAGCCCCAGCATTTT
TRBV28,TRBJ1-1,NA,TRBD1,CASSLWNLKQGDTEAFF,TGTGCCAGCAGTTTATGGAATTTGAAACAGGGGGACACTGAAGCTTTCTTT
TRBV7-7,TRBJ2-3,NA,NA,CASSPVGSATDTQYF,TGTGCTAGCAGCCCCGTAGGGAGTGCCACCGATACGCAGTATTTT
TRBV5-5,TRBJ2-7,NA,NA,CASSLDGTGITYEQYF,TGTGCCAGCAGCTTGGATGGAACAGGGATCACCTACGAGCAGTACTTC
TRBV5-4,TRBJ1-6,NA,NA,CASSSGTSPLHF,TGTGCCAGCAGCTCGGGGACATCACCCCTCCACTTT
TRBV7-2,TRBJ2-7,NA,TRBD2,CASSRGGSSYEQYF,TGTGCCAGCAGCCGCGGGGGGTCCTCCTACGAGCAGTACTTC
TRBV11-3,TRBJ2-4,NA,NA,CASSCSRTGEGNIQYF,TGTGCCAGCAGCTGCAGCCGCACGGGAGAAGGAAACATTCAGTACTTC
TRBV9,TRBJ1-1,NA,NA,CASSVALNTEAFF,TGTGCCAGCAGCGTAGCTCTGAACACTGAAGCTTTCTTT
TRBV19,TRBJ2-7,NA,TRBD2,CASSGLAGGEQYF,TGTGCCAGTAGTGGTTTAGCGGGAGGCGAGCAGTACTTC
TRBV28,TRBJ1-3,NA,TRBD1,CASSSPWGQSGNTIYF,TGTGCCAGCAGTTCACCCTGGGGACAGTCTGGAAACACCATATATTTT
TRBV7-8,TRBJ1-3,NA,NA,CASSLALAGSGNTIYF,TGTGCCAGCAGCTTAGCGTTGGCAGGCTCTGGAAACACCATATATTTT
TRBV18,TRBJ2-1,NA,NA,CASSPVGQRYNEQFF,TGTGCCAGCTCACCAGTTGGGCAGCGGTACAATGAGCAGTTCTTC
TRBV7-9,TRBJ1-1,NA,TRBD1,CASCRTGNTEAFF,TGTGCCAGCTGTCGGACAGGAAACACTGAAGCTTTCTTT
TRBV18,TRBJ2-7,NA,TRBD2,CASSPLAGGLHEQYF,TGTGCCAGCTCACCCTTAGCGGGAGGGCTCCACGAGCAGTACTTC
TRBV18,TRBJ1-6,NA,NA,CASSPNSQGSSYNSPLHF,TGTGCCAGCTCACCTAACTCTCAGGGGAGCTCCTATAATTCACCCCTCCACTTT
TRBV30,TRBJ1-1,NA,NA,CAWKRVVVPEAFF,TGTGCCTGGAAGAGAGTCGTAGTTCCTGAAGCTTTCTTT
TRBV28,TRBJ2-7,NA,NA,CASSAQGYEQYF,TGTGCCAGCAGTGCGCAGGGGTACGAGCAGTACTTC
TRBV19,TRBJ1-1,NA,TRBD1,CASSTYRGPMNTEAFF,TGTGCCAGTAGTACTTACAGGGGGCCAATGAACACTGAAGCTTTCTTT
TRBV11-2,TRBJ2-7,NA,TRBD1,CASSLGTGRHEQYF,TGTGCCAGCAGCTTGGGGACAGGGCGTCACGAGCAGTACTTC
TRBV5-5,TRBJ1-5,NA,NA,CASSLLQVDQPQHF,TGTGCCAGCAGCTTGTTACAGGTGGATCAGCCCCAGCATTTT
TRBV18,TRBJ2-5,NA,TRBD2,CASSPTRLAGEETQYF,TGTGCCAGCTCACCCACCCGACTAGCGGGAGAAGAGACCCAGTACTTC
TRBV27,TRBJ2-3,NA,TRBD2,CASSLRTSGSKADTQYF,TGTGCCAGCAGTTTACGGACTAGCGGGAGCAAAGCAGATACGCAGTATTTT
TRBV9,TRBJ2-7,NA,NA,CASSHRAKTHEQYF,TGTGCCAGCAGCCACAGGGCAAAAACCCACGAGCAGTACTTC
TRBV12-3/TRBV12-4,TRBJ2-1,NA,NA,CASSLGTGPFF,TGTGCCAGCAGTTTAGGAACGGGTCCGTTCTTC
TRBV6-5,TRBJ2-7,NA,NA,CASGRTLNYEQYF,TGTGCCAGCGGTCGAACGCTAAACTACGAGCAGTACTTC
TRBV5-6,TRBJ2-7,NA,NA,CASSFGSPSYEQYF,TGTGCCAGCAGCTTTGGTAGCCCCTCCTACGAGCAGTACTTC
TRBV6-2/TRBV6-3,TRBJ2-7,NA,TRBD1,CASSYRRQGSYEQYF,TGTGCCAGCAGTTACCGCCGACAGGGGTCCTACGAGCAGTACTTC
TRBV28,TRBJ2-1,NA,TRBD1,CASSPATGAGYNEQFF,TGTGCCAGCAGCCCTGCGACAGGGGCCGGCTACAATGAGCAGTTCTTC
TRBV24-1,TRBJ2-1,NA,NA,CATSDFFQKQFF,TGTGCCACCAGTGATTTTTTTCAGAAGCAGTTCTTC
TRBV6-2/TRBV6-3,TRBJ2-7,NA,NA,CASSRQAYYEQYF,TGTGCCAGCAGTAGACAGGCCTACTACGAGCAGTACTTC
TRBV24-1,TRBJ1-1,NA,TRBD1,CATSDRDRHPSSLMNTEAFF,TGTGCCACCAGTGACCGGGACAGACACCCTAGTAGCCTCATGAACACTGAAGCTTTCTTT
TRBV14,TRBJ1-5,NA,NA,CASSRGNQPQHF,TGTGCCAGCAGCCGAGGCAATCAGCCCCAGCATTTT
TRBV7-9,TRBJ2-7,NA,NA,CASSPAGGEQYF,TGTGCCAGCAGCCCGGCCGGAGGCGAGCAGTACTTC
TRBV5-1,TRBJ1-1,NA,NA,CASSLPRVGTEAFF,TGCGCCAGCAGCTTACCGAGGGTGGGGACTGAAGCTTTCTTT
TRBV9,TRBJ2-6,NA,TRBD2,CASSAFSGRGGANVLTF,TGTGCCAGCAGCGCGTTTAGCGGGAGGGGTGGGGCCAACGTCCTGACTTTC
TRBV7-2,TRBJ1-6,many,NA,CASSLAGPPNSPLHF,TGTGCCAGCAGCTTAGCGGGGCCACCGAATTCACCCCTCCACTTT
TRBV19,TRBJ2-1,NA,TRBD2,CASRTTGTSLRSHNEQFF,TGTGCCAGTAGAACTACCGGGACTAGTTTGAGGAGCCACAATGAGCAGTTCTTC